The 23 T cell receptor beta chains below come from one sample, sequenced in a study of blood T cell repertoires in COVID-19. Sequencing used immunoSEQ multiplex PCR; TCRdb keeps in-frame clones, though not all of them. The profile shows about 270,000 clones, roughly 86% of them singletons. Sequencing was performed on peripheral blood. The receptors were sampled from a woman aged 45-59 years with acute or convalescent COVID-19.

The V call is TRBV27, the J call TRBJ2-3, with 11 bases aligning to TRBD2. Germline CDR1 reads MNHEY; CDR2 reads SMNVEV (reference sequence). Trimming took 0 bases from V and 0 from J; bases not matched to a gene: 11. The CDR3 is made up of 20 amino acids. The CDR3 DNA reads TGTGCCAGCAGTTTATCGGTTTGGGCTAGCGGGAGGACTAGCACAGATACGCAGTATTTT. Encoded protein: CASSLSVWASGRTSTDTQYF.

This clone was seen more than once but under ten times. This sequence joins TRBV11-2 and TRBJ2-7, with 7 positions matching TRBD1. The CDR3 has 15 amino acids. V lost 5 bases, J lost 3 bases, and 10 bases stayed unmatched. Germline V CDR1 and CDR2: SGHAT, FQNNGV. This chain's CDR3 is CASSTFDREFYEQYF. The CDR3 coding sequence is TGTGCCAGCAGCACCTTTGACAGGGAATTCTACGAGCAGTACTTC.

This sequence joins TRBV7-9 and TRBJ2-7, with 8 bases matching TRBD1. The CDR3 has 13 amino acids. After removal of 4 bases from V and 6 bases from J, the junction contained 5 bases not matched to a gene. Per the germline V gene, CDR1 is SEHNR and CDR2 is FQNEAQ (reference sequence). The CDR3 DNA reads as TGTGCCAGCAGCTCCCGGGGACAGGCCGAGCAGTACTTC. Translated: CASSSRGQAEQYF.

The CDR3 DNA sequence: TGTGCCAGCAGTCAGAACAGGGGAGAGCAGTACTTC. Its protein product is CASSQNRGEQYF. The V gene is TRBV12-3 or TRBV12-4, the J gene TRBJ2-7; 7 bases are shared with TRBD1. This CDR3 comprises 12 residues. The V segment lost 5 bases and the J segment 7 bases; nucleotides outside the gene matches: 5.

This rearrangement joins TRBV3-1 (or the pseudogene TRBV3-2) to TRBJ2-7; TRBD2 aligns across 12 bases. V shed 6 bases and J 9 bases; nucleotides not matched to a gene: 6. This CDR3 has 13 residues. From germline, CDR1 is LGHDT and CDR2 YNNKEL (reference sequence). CDR3 amino acids: CASSRTSGTSQYF. In nucleotides, the CDR3 is TGTGCCAGCAGTAGGACTAGCGGGACTTCGCAGTACTTC.

This clone was detected only a few times. This rearrangement joins TRBV30 to TRBJ2-5, with 10 bases fitting TRBD2. This CDR3 spans 15 amino acids. Looked up from germline, CDR1 is GTSNPN and CDR2 is SVGIG (reference sequence). The junction had 5 bases not matched to a gene; V was cut back by 0 bases and J by 4 bases. The CDR3 sequence is CAWSVQIAGGETQYF. In nucleotides, the CDR3 is TGTGCCTGGAGTGTACAGATAGCGGGGGGAGAGACCCAGTACTTC.

A few counts support this clone. The chain combines TRBV6-6 with TRBJ2-7; TRBD2 agrees at 7 bases. J gave up 0 bases and V 7 bases, and 3 bases lay outside the gene matches. Germline V lookup: CDR1 MNHNY, CDR2 SVGAGI (reference sequence). The CDR3 length is 13 residues. The CDR3 DNA is TGTGCCAGCACCACTAGCGACTCCTACGAGCAGTACTTC. Its protein product is CASTTSDSYEQYF.

This clone occurred once. The chain is built from TRBV5-4 and TRBJ2-2; maybe TRBD2 (6 bases). Germline V gene lookup returns CDR1 SGHNT and CDR2 YYREEE (reference sequence). Trimming took off 4 bases at V and 2 bases at J, with 12 bases between the two ends. This CDR3 is 15 amino acids long. CDR3 protein: CASSADSGNTGELFF. The CDR3 nucleotides read TGTGCCAGCAGCGCGGATAGCGGAAACACCGGGGAGCTGTTTTTT.

This clone has only a few counts. Other DNA sequences of this sample code for an identical CDR3. V and J are TRBV19 and TRBJ1-5; 9 nucleotides match TRBD1. Germline CDR1 reads LNHDA; CDR2 reads SQIVND (reference sequence). V lost 5 bases and J lost 3; bases outside the gene matches: 5. CDR3 length: 15 amino acids. The CDR3 here is CASSPGQGLNQPQHF. The CDR3 coding sequence is TGTGCCAGTAGTCCGGGACAGGGACTCAATCAGCCCCAGCATTTT.

This rearrangement joins TRBV16 to TRBJ2-7; 9 bases line up with TRBD2. The CDR3 has 18 residues. V was clipped by 0 bases and J by 2 bases; unmatched bases: 11. Germline-derived CDR1 and CDR2 are KGHSY and FQNENV. The CDR3 DNA is TGTGCCAGCAGCCAATCCTCCCTAGCGGGACGGCCAGCCTACGAGCAGTACTTC. Translation gives CASSQSSLAGRPAYEQYF. Full variable domain (missing parts from reference TRBV16 and TRBJ2-7): GEEVAQTPKHLVRGEGQKAKLYCAPIKGHSYVFWYQQVLKNEFKFLISFQNENVFDETGMPKERFSAKCLPNSPCSLEIQATKLEDSAVYFCASSQSSLAGRPAYEQYFGPGTRLTVT.

V gene TRBV29-1 combines with J gene TRBJ1-2, with 7 nucleotides matching TRBD1. CDR1 is SQVTM and CDR2 is ANQGSEA in the germline V gene. This CDR3 region has 13 residues. V shed 0 bases, J shed 8 bases, and the junction held 6 bases outside the gene matches. The CDR3 sequence: CSVEDRTGVGYTF. CDR3 DNA sequence: TGCAGCGTTGAAGATCGGACAGGAGTCGGCTACACCTTC.

The V gene is TRBV4-1, the J gene TRBJ2-5, with 11 bases matching TRBD2. V was clipped by 4 bases and J by 3 bases; unmatched bases: 10. The CDR3 extends over 17 amino acids. CDR1 is MGHRA, CDR2 YSYEKL, per germline. CDR3 coding DNA: TGCGCCAGCAGCCCTCACGGACCGGGACTAGCGGAAGAGACCCAGTACTTC. Translation gives CASSPHGPGLAEETQYF.

The V call is TRBV19, the J call TRBJ2-7, with D perhaps TRBD1 (6 bases). Germline V gene data show CDR1 as LNHDA and CDR2 as SQIVND (reference sequence). Trimming left V 1 base short and J 3 bases short, with 10 bases between. This CDR3 is 14 amino acids long. CDR3 protein: CASSIAGAYYEQYF. CDR3 nucleotide sequence: TGTGCCAGTAGTATAGCAGGGGCGTACTACGAGCAGTACTTC.

This clone showed up just a few times. V and J are TRBV24-1 and TRBJ2-7; 10 nucleotides align to TRBD1. V lost 4 bases to trimming and J lost 5 bases; unmatched junction nucleotides: 7. CDR3 length equals 15 residues. Germline V gene lookup returns CDR1 KGHDR and CDR2 SFDVKD. The CDR3 sequence is CATSDPGQGLDEQYF. CDR3 in DNA: TGTGCCACCAGTGACCCGGGACAGGGGTTGGACGAGCAGTACTTC.

The chain couples TRBV5-1 to TRBJ1-1, with 9 bases lining up with TRBD1. V lost 4 bases to trimming and J lost 5 bases; unmatched junction nucleotides: 6. Germline-derived CDR1 and CDR2 are SGHRS and YFSETQ. The CDR3 covers 14 residues. In nucleotides, the CDR3 is TGCGCCAGCAGCCCCGGGACAGGGAGTACTGAAGCTTTCTTT. Translation gives CASSPGTGSTEAFF.

The J gene is TRBJ2-5, the V gene TRBV19; D unresolved. CDR1 and CDR2 (germline): LNHDA, SQIVND (reference sequence). The CDR3 contains 14 residues. Trimming removed 3 bases from V and 2 bases from J, with 10 bases in between. The CDR3 loop reads CASSMSPLQETQYF. The CDR3 bases are TGTGCCAGTAGTATGAGTCCGCTGCAAGAGACCCAGTACTTC.

CDR3 sequence reads: CASSSPSGRAYNEQFF. In DNA, the CDR3 is TGTGCCAGCAGCTCCCCAAGCGGGAGGGCATACAATGAGCAGTTCTTC. The chain uses TRBV7-2 and TRBJ2-1, with 10 bases that match TRBD2. V gave up 4 bases and J gave up 4 bases; unmatched junction bases: 7. The CDR3 is made up of 16 amino acids. Germline V CDR1 and CDR2: SGHTA, FQGNSA.

The chain has TRBV10-1 and TRBJ2-7; 8 bases match TRBD1. Germline CDR1 reads WNHNN; CDR2 reads SYGVQD (reference sequence). The CDR3 covers 11 residues. Losses at the gene ends were 6 bases for V and 6 bases for J; bases not matched to a gene: 1. The DNA for the CDR3 is TGCGCCAGCAGGGACAGGGCCGAGCAGTACTTC. Residues: CASRDRAEQYF.

The rearrangement links TRBV6-2 or TRBV6-3 to TRBJ2-7; D uncertain. The CDR3 contains 11 residues. Per germline, CDR1 MNHEY and CDR2 SVGEGT. With 5 bases removed from V and 3 bases from J, the gap between germline ends came to 5 bases. The CDR3 DNA follows: TGTGCCAGCAGTAACAACTACGAGCAGTACTTC. The encoded protein is CASSNNYEQYF.

The chain combines TRBV15 with TRBJ2-1; 16 bases agree with TRBD2. Germline V gene sequence: CDR1 LNHNV, CDR2 YYDKDF (reference sequence). The CDR3 has 20 residues. J lost 7 bases, V lost 1 base, and 13 bases had no gene match. The CDR3 sequence: CATSRGPGTSGGVVGNEQFF. The CDR3, as DNA: TGTGCCACCAGCAGAGGTCCCGGGACTAGCGGGGGGGTTGTAGGGAATGAGCAGTTCTTC. The full variable domain, its missing parts supplied by reference TRBV15 and TRBJ2-1, is DAMVIQNPRYQVTQFGKPVTLSCSQTLNHNVMYWYQQKSSQAPKLLFHYYDKDFNNEADTPDNFQSRRPNTSFCFLDIRSPGLGDTAMYLCATSRGPGTSGGVVGNEQFFGPGTRLTVL.

The chain is built from TRBV4-1 and TRBJ2-7; 10 bases agree with TRBD1. The CDR3 runs 16 residues. The germline gives CDR1 MGHRA, CDR2 YSYEKL. Trimming at V came to 0 bases and at J to 3 bases, leaving 5 bases not matched to a gene. The CDR3 protein is CASSQDKGQGGYEQYF. DNA of the CDR3: TGCGCCAGCAGCCAAGATAAAGGACAGGGGGGCTACGAGCAGTACTTC.

The genes are TRBV2 and TRBJ2-7, with D maybe TRBD2 (6 bases). Per germline, CDR1 SNHLY and CDR2 FYNNEI. Trimming took off 8 bases at V and 1 base at J, with 12 bases between the two ends. CDR3 size: 13 residues. The CDR3 DNA follows: TGTGCCAGCTCTCTGGACTATTCCTACGAGCAGTACTTC. Translated, it gives CASSLDYSYEQYF.

The V call is TRBV5-4, the J call TRBJ1-4; 10 bases agree with TRBD1. The length of the CDR3 is 15 residues. V shed 4 bases and J 6 bases; nucleotides not matched to a gene: 6. Looked up from germline, CDR1 is SGHNT and CDR2 is YYREEE (reference sequence). CDR3 DNA sequence: TGTGCCAGCAGCCTAGGGACAGGGGAATATGAAAAACTGTTTTTT. This sequence encodes CASSLGTGEYEKLFF.